The following is a TCR beta chain sequence with its context. This sample stems from a study of T cells in Graves' hyperthyroidism and ophthalmopathy. The CDR3 covers 14 residues. V trimming: 7 bases; J trimming: 14 bases; junction bases outside the gene matches: 9. The germline V gene has CDR1 KGHDR and CDR2 SFDVKD. There were TCR beta CDR3 regions amplified from RNA transcripts. The TCR CDR3 first-round RT-PCR relied on the HTBI primer set. Via MiXCR, TCRdb re-called the multiplex PCR reads, giving one row per CDR3 protein. The profile shows about 640,000 distinct CDR3 sequences, roughly 20% of them singletons. For ophthalmopathy patients, the Clinical Activity Score was at least 3 and the NOSPECS grade at least 4; duration was under 3 months. Thyroid ultrasound and orbital computed tomography, with clinical symptoms and serum thyroxine and TRAb, informed diagnoses.

Sequenced input: blood. This receptor was identified in a man aged 30 to 39 with Graves' ophthalmopathy. V is TRBV24-1 and J is TRBJ2-5; 16 bases are a match to TRBD2. CDR3 in DNA: TGTGCCACCAGCTTCCCGGGACTAGCGGGAGGGCCCTACTTC. This codes for CATSFPGLAGGPYF.